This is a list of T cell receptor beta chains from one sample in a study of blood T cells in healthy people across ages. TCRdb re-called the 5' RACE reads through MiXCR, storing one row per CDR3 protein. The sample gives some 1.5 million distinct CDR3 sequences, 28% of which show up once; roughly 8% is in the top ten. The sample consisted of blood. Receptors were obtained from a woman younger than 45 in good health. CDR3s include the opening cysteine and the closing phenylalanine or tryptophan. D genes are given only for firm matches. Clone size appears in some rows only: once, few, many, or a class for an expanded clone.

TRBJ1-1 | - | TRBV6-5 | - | TGTGCCAGCAGTTACTCGAGGCGGGGGGTGAACACTGAAGCTTTCTTT | CASSYSRRGVNTEAFF
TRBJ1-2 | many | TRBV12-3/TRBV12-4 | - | TGTGCCAGCAGTTTGAGGCAGGGCCTTGGAGGCTACACCTTC | CASSLRQGLGGYTF
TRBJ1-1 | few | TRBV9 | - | TGTGCCAGCAGCACCCGAGAGTTACGGGGCACTGAAGCTTGCTTT | CASSTRELRGTEACF
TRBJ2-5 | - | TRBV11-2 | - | TGTGCCAGCAGCTTTCGAATAGCCGAGACCCAGTACTTC | CASSFRIAETQYF
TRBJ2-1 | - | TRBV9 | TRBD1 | TGTGCCAGCAGCGCAATGGAACAGGGGAACGTGTTCTTC | CASSAMEQGNVFF
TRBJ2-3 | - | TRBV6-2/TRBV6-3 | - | TGTGCCAGCGCGGGGACTAGCACAGATACGCAGTATTTT | CASAGTSTDTQYF
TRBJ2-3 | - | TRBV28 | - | TGTGCCAGCAGTCGACTAGTGGGAAGCACAGATACGCAGTATTTT | CASSRLVGSTDTQYF
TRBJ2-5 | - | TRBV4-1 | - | TGCGCCAGCAGCCAAGATCCCGGGACTGACCAAGAGACCCAGTACTTC | CASSQDPGTDQETQYF
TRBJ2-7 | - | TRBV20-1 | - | TGCAGTGCTAGAGATAGCCCGGGCAACCCCTACGAGCAGTACTTC | CSARDSPGNPYEQYF
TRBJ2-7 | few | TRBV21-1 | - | TGTGCCAGCAGCAAAGGGAAACTGTGGTACTTC | CASSKGKLWYF
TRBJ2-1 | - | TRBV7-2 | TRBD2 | TGTGCCAGCAGCTTAAGTTTGCAGCGGGAGGGGAGTGAGCAGTTCTTC | CASSLSLQREGSEQFF
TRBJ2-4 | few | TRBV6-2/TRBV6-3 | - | TGTGCCAGCAGTTACGGCCGGATAGCCAAAAACATTCAGTACTTC | CASSYGRIAKNIQYF
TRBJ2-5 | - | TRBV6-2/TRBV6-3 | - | TGTGCCAGCAGCCCCGTGGGAGAGGGGGAGCAGTACTTC | CASSPVGEGEQYF
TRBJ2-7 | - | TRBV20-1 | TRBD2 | TGCAGTGCTACGACTAGCGGGAAACCCTACGAGCAGTACTTC | CSATTSGKPYEQYF
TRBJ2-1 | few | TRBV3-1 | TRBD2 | TGTGCCAGCTCCTGGACTAGCAATGAGCAGTTCTTC | CASSWTSNEQFF
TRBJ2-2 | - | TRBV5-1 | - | TGCGCCAGCAGCCCGCGGCGGGCGAACTCCGGGGAGCGGTTTTTT | CASSPRRANSGERFF
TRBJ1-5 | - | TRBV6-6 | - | TGTGCCAGCAGTTACTCGCGGGGAACGTCGCACAATCAGCCCCAGCATTTT | CASSYSRGTSHNQPQHF